The rows below give T cell receptor beta chains drawn from one sample of a study of T cells and copy number aberrations in small-cell lung cancer. This table comes from immunoSEQ multiplex PCR, and its TCRdb copy is limited to in-frame clones, with some not included. The data show some 150 clones, roughly 94% seen once. The sequencing sample was made of tumor tissue. The receptors here all came from a middle-aged man with small cell lung cancer. CDR3s include the opening cysteine and the closing phenylalanine or tryptophan.

V gene,J gene,CDR3 length,CDR3 protein
TRBV18,TRBJ2-7,15,CASSPRQGPWDEQYF
TRBV11-3,TRBJ2-1,13,CASSKTVYNEQFF
TRBV18,TRBJ2-7,16,CASSEYPNRDPYEQYF
TRBV14,TRBJ1-1,16,CASSQPGIDMNTEAFF
TRBV29-1,TRBJ2-2,16,CSVARGAGGGTGELFF
TRBV13,TRBJ2-1,16,CASSPHASGGNNEQFF
TRBV7-7,TRBJ2-3,16,CASSSAVGRRTDTQYF
TRBV2,TRBJ2-7,13,CASRDLGGREQYF
TRBV7-2,TRBJ1-2,15,CASSLVVAGYLGYTF
TRBV30,TRBJ1-1,15,CAWSSYGRLNTEAFF
TRBV4-1,TRBJ2-7,14,CASSQEWKLYEQYF
TRBV5-6,TRBJ1-1,15,CASSWDRTLNTEAFF
TRBV7-2,TRBJ2-1,13,CASTGGQNNEQFF
TRBV7-6,TRBJ2-2,18,CASSLDVAGGTNTGELFF
TRBV30,TRBJ1-2,9,CAGEKGYTF
TRBV6-5,TRBJ2-7,13,CASSRTTSYEQYF
TRBV6-5,TRBJ2-1,15,CASSRVQGRLNEQFF
TRBV6-7,TRBJ2-2,17,CASSYSTSGRRTGELFF
TRBV20-1,TRBJ1-1,11,CSASSLRGAFF
TRBV7-2,TRBJ2-5,13,CASSSSSGETQYF
TRBV5-5,TRBJ1-4,15,CASSPTPATNEKLFF
TRBV7-9,TRBJ1-6,14,CASSRTGADSPLHF
TRBV7-9,TRBJ2-2,13,CASSLAGAGELFF
TRBV6-5,TRBJ1-2,15,CASSRATGTVGGYTF
TRBV5-1,TRBJ1-2,16,CASSLNAGTGNDGYTF
TRBV5-1,TRBJ2-7,13,CASSQGAGTEQYF
TRBV7-9,TRBJ1-2,11,CASSSNMDYTF
TRBV10-3,TRBJ2-7,13,CATCAGTFIEQYF
TRBV2,TRBJ1-2,13,CASSESPEWGYTF
TRBV7-2,TRBJ2-5,14,CASSFSVHGETQYF
TRBV18,TRBJ2-3,15,CASSPPGLALYTQYF
TRBV18,TRBJ1-3,16,CASSLGGLLSGNTIYF
TRBV29-1,TRBJ1-3,16,CSVEDGRHNSGNTIYF
TRBV2,TRBJ1-1,11,CASSHMAEAFF
TRBV2,TRBJ2-1,14,CASNRLAAYQEQFF
TRBV7-3,TRBJ2-1,15,CASSLTVGPYNEQFF
TRBV5-8,TRBJ1-2,13,CASSLGAYYGYTF
TRBV5-1,TRBJ1-3,14,CASSLDPVGNTIYF
TRBV15,TRBJ1-1,15,CATSRQWQSNTEAFF
TRBV29-1,TRBJ2-7,15,CSVEGQGAISYEQYF
TRBV7-2,TRBJ2-1,17,CASSLMALFFWEDEQFF
TRBV6-5,TRBJ2-7,14,CASSPRQPPYEQYF
TRBV7-9,TRBJ2-3,17,CASSLLIRDRGTDTQYF
TRBV9,TRBJ2-1,12,CASSVDQREQFF
TRBV29-1,TRBJ2-7,13,CSVELAQTYEQYF
TRBV11-3,TRBJ1-4,11,CASSEKEKLFF
TRBV30,TRBJ2-2,15,CAWSVGIVISGELFF
TRBV7-9,TRBJ2-7,14,CASSWGEAIYEQYF
TRBV30,TRBJ1-2,14,CAWSGGGGRYGYTF
TRBV18,TRBJ2-7,15,CASSPRNRGPYEQYF
TRBV7-9,TRBJ2-2,15,CASRGTGAFHGELFF
TRBV7-9,TRBJ2-2,15,CASSLGQSNTGELFF
TRBV18,TRBJ2-7,12,CASSPSSYEQYF